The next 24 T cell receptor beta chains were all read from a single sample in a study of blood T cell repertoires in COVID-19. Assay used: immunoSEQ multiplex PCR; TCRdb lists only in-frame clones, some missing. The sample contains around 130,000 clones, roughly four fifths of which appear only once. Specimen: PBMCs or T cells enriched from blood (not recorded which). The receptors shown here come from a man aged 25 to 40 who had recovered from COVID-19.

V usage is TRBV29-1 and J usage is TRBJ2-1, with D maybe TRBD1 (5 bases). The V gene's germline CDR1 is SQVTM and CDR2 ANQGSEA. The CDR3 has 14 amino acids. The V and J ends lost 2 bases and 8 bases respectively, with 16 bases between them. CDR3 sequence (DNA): TGCAGCGTTGAAAGTCAGGGCCGACATGATGAGCAGTTCTTC. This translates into CSVESQGRHDEQFF.

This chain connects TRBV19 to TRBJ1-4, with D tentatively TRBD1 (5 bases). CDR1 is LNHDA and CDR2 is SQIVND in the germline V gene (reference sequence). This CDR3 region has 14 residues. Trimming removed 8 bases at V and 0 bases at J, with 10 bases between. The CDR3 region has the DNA TGTGCCAGTGGGGCCGTCGCAACTAATGAAAAACTGTTTTTT. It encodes CASGAVATNEKLFF.

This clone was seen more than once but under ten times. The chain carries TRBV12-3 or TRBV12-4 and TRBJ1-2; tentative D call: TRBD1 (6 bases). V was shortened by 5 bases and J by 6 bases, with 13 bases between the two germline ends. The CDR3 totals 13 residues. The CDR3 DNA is TGTGCCAGCAGTCCACAGGGACCCGATGGCTACACCTTC. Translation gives CASSPQGPDGYTF.

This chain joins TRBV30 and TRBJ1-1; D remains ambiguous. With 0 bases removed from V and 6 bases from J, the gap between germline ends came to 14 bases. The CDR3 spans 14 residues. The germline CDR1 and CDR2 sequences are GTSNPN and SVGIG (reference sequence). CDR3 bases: TGTGCCTGGAGTGTATTTCGGATGAGGCCTGAAGCTTTCTTT. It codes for CAWSVFRMRPEAFF.

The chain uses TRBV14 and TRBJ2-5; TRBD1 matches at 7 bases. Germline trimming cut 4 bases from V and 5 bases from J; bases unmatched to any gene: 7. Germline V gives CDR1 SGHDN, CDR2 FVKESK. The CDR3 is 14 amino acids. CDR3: CASSPGSRGETQYF. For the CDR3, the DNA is TGTGCCAGCAGCCCGGGGAGCAGGGGGGAGACCCAGTACTTC.

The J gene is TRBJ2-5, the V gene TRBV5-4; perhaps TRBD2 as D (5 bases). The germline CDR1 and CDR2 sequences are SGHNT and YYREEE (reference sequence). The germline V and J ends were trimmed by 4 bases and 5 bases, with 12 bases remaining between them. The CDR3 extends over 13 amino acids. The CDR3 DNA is TGTGCCAGCAGCGCTCGCGGCGGGGAGACCCAGTACTTC. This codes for CASSARGGETQYF. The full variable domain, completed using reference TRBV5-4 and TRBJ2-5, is ETGVTQSPTHLIKTRGQQVTLRCSSQSGHNTVSWYQQALGQGPQFIFQYYREEENGRGNFPPRFSGLQFPNYSSELNVNALELDDSALYLCASSARGGETQYFGPGTRLLVL.

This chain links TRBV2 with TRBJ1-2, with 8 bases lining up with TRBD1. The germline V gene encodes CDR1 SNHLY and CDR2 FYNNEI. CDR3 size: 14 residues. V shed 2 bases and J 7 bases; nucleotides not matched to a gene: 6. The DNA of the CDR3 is TGTGCCAGCAGTGAACGGACAGGGTCTTTTGGCTACACCTTC. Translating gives CASSERTGSFGYTF.

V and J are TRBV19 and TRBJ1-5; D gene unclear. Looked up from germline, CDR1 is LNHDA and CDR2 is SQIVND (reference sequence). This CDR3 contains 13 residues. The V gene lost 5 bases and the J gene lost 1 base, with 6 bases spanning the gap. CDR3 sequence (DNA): TGTGCCAGTAGTGAAGAGAGCAATCAGCCCCAGCATTTT. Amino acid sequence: CASSEESNQPQHF.

The CDR3 DNA sequence: TGTGCCAGCAGCGCTGGACAGGCAAACACTGAAGCTTTCTTT. Translation: CASSAGQANTEAFF. The chain joins TRBV7-9 to TRBJ1-1, with 7 nucleotides matching TRBD1. The trim removed 5 bases at V and 2 bases at J, leaving 5 bases unmatched. Germline assignment: CDR1 SEHNR and CDR2 FQNEAQ (reference sequence). The CDR3 spans 14 residues.

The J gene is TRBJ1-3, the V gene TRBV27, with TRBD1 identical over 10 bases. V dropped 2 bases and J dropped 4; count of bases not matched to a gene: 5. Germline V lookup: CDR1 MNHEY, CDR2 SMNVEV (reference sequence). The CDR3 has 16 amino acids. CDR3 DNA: TGTGCCAGCAGTTTAACAACGGGACAGGGGGGAAACACCATATATTTT. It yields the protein CASSLTTGQGGNTIYF.

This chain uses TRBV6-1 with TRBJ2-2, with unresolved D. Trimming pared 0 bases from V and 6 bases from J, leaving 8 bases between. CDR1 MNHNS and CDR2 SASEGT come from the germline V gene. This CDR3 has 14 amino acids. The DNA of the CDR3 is TGTGCCAGCAGTGAAGCGTTCGGTTCCGGGGAGCTGTTTTTT. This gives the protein CASSEAFGSGELFF.

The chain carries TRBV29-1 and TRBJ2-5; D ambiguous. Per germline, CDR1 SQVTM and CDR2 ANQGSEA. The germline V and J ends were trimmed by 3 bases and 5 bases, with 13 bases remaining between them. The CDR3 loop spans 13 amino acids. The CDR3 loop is CSVEGQLEETQYF. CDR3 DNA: TGCAGCGTTGAGGGTCAGCTGGAGGAGACCCAGTACTTC.

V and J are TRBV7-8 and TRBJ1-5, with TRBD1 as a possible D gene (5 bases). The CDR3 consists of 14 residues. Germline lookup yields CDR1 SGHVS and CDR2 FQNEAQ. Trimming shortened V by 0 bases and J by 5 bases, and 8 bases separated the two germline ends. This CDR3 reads CASSLARVDQPQHF. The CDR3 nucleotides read TGTGCCAGCAGCTTAGCCAGGGTGGATCAGCCCCAGCATTTT.

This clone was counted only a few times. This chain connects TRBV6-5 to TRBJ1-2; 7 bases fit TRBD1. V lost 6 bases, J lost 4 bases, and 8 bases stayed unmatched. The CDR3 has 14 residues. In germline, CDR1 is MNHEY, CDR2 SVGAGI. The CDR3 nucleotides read TGTGCCAGCAGCATGCAGGGGGACCCCTATGGCTACACCTTC. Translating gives CASSMQGDPYGYTF.

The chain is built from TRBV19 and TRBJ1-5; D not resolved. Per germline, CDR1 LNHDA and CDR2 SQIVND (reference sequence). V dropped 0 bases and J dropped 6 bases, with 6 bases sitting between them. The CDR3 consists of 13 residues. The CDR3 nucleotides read TGTGCCAGTAGTATAGATCAAGCTCAGCCCCAGCATTTT. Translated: CASSIDQAQPQHF.

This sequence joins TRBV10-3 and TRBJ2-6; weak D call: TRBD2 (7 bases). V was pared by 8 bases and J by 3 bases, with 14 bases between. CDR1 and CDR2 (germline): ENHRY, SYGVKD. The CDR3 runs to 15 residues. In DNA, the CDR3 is TGTGCCATCTGGGAGGGGGGCTTTGGGGCCAACGTCCTGACTTTC. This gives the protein CAIWEGGFGANVLTF.

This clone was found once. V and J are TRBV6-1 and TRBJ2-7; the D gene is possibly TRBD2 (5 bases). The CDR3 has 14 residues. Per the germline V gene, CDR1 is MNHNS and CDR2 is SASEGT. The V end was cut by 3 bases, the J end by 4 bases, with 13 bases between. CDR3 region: CASSDGLAGYEQYF. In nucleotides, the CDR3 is TGTGCCAGCAGTGACGGGCTAGCAGGTTACGAGCAGTACTTC.

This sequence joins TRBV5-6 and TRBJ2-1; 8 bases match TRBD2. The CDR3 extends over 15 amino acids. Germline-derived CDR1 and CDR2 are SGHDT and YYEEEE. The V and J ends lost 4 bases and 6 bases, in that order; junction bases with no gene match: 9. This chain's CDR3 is CASSRRTSRGNEQFF. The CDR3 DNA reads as TGTGCCAGCAGCCGAAGGACTAGCAGGGGCAATGAGCAGTTCTTC.

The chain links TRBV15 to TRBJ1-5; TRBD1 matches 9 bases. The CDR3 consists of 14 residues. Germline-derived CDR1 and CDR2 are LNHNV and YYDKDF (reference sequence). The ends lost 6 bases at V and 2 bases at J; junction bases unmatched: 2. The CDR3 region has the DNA TGTGCCACCAGTCGACAGGGGGGCAATCAGCCCCAGCATTTT. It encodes CATSRQGGNQPQHF.

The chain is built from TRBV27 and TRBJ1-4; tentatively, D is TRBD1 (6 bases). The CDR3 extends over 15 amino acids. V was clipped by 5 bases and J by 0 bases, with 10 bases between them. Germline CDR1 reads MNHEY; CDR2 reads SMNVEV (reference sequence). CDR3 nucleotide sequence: TGTGCCAGCAGTCCGACAGGCCCAACTAATGAAAAACTGTTTTTT. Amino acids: CASSPTGPTNEKLFF.

The CDR3 bases are TGTGCCAGCAGCTTAGGGGGCAGTAACAATGAGCAGTTCTTC. Encoded protein: CASSLGGSNNEQFF. The rearrangement uses TRBV7-8 and TRBJ2-1, with TRBD1 as a possible D gene (5 bases). The CDR3 loop spans 14 amino acids. Per the germline V gene, CDR1 is SGHVS and CDR2 is FQNEAQ. Deletions cut 1 base from V and 5 bases from J, with 9 bases between.

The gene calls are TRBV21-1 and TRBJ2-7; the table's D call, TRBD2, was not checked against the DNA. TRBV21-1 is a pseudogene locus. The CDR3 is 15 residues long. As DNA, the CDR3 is TGTGCCGGGGGGTTTGACAGTCGATTACTTTACGAGCAGTACTTC. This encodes CAGGFDSRLLYEQYF.

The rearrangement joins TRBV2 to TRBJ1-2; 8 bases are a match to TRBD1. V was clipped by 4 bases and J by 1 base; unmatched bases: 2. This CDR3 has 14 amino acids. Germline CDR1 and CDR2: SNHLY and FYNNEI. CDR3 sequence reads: CASSGDRGNYGYTF. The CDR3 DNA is TGTGCCAGCAGTGGCGACAGGGGTAACTATGGCTACACCTTC.

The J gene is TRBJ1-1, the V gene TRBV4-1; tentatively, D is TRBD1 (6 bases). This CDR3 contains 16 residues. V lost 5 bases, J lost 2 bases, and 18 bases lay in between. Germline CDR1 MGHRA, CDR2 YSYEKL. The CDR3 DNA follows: TGCGCCAGCAGCTCCGGGACAACATATATTAACACTGAAGCTTTCTTT. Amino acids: CASSSGTTYINTEAFF.